The entry that follows covers one TCR beta chain sequence. Its target is unknown. The assay was immunoSEQ multiplex PCR, and TCRdb's table has in-frame clones only and misses some. The sample lists 29,000 or so clones, around three quarters seen once, with 20% to 25% in the top ten. This entry is derived from a study of CD4 T cells in relation to SARS-CoV-2 and coronaviruses. CD4+ T cells from unexposed donors were obtained before the COVID-19 pandemic (2011-2018). The cells were cultured for less than twelve days before CD4+ T cells were isolated. Cells permitting, SARS-CoV-2 S/N and four cold-coronavirus spikes were tested on unexposed-donor CD4+ T cells. CDR3 length equals 14 residues. In germline, CDR1 is SQVTM, CDR2 ANQGSEA. The V segment lost 3 bases and the J segment 6 bases; nucleotides outside the gene matches: 5.

The sample consisted of CD4+ T cells from PBMCs, cultured in vitro. The chain has TRBV29-1 and TRBJ2-1, with TRBD2 matching 10 bases. This receptor was identified in a human donor in good health. CDR3 residues: CSVDSLAGANEQFF. CDR3 DNA: TGCAGCGTTGACAGTCTAGCGGGGGCCAATGAGCAGTTCTTC.